This TCR beta chain was recovered during a study of OX40 agonist ivuxolimab in advanced cancers. Study at large: Participants, 75% to 85% male, averaged approximately 56 years of age, ranging from about 20 to 80.

General observations from the study: At doses 0.1 to 3.0 mg/kg, CD4+ and CD8+ clones expanded. More expanded clones were found, on average, in CD8+ than in CD4+ T cells. Low normalized T-cell clonal expansion was also seen in some nonresponders.

Profiling relied on immunoSEQ multiplex PCR, and the TCRdb table lists in-frame clones only, not all of them. The sample comprises approximately 48,000 clones, about 80% of which are singletons, and about 3.8% rests with the top ten. Of note for this clone: The antigen remains undetermined.

CDR3 length: 15 amino acids. CDR1 is LNHNV, CDR2 YYDKDF, per germline (reference sequence). Trimming cost V 1 base and J 3 bases; bases outside gene matches: 5. The specimen comprised CD4+ or CD8+ T cells sorted from blood, sampled in a trial of the OX40 agonist ivuxolimab. This clonotype was obtained from an adult with an advanced solid tumor such as melanoma, head and neck, liver or kidney cancer. The chain joins TRBV15 to TRBJ2-5, with 7 bases identical to TRBD1. CDR3: CATSRVSTGEETQYF. The CDR3 DNA reads as TGTGCCACCAGCAGAGTATCCACAGGGGAAGAGACCCAGTACTTC.